The count of the clone carrying this TCR beta chain is one. The CDR3 consists of 12 residues. Germline V CDR1 and CDR2: SGHNT, YENEEA. Trimming took off 6 bases at V and 7 bases at J, with 9 bases between the two ends. These data come from a study of blood T cell repertoires in COVID-19. Study at large: Nucleic acid was either cDNA or gDNA, and it came from T cells, B-cell-depleted T cells, or PBMCs.

In the authors' workflow: Nucleated cell counts were estimated from reference gene primer amplification. Profiled with immunoSEQ multiplex PCR; TCRdb holds only in-frame clones, not every one. Clonal size and the V and J genes are those of that table, whereas D and trimming came from the DNA. Altogether about 45,000 clones are present, roughly 82% being singletons, with the ten largest covering about 14%. The V and J genes are TRBV11-3 and TRBJ2-2; D is undetermined. The sample was peripheral blood. The source of this sequence is a human donor in a cohort sampled during active COVID-19. The DNA for the CDR3 is TGTGCCAGCAGTTTAAGAGGCGGGGAGCTGTTTTTT. Protein: CASSLRGGELFF.